This TCR beta chain stems from a study of PD-1 blockade in classical Hodgkin lymphoma. General observations from the study: Relapsed/refractory patients reportedly had lower baseline diversity than newly diagnosed patients.

Clones were sequenced by immunoSEQ multiplex PCR, and TCRdb holds only the in-frame ones, with some missing. The sample holds 25,000 or so clones, around 85% seen once. With 5 bases clipped from V and 1 base from J, the junction kept 4 bases outside the gene matches. The CDR3 sequence is 14 residues long. In germline, CDR1 is SEHNR, CDR2 FQNEAQ (reference sequence). Turning to this clone: Its antigen is as yet unknown.

The time point: cycle 4 day 1 (C4D1), after 6 weeks of nivolumab. All the patients suffered relapse after autologous stem cell transplantation, and brentuximab vedotin exposure differed. Magnetic negative selection of thawed PBMCs was the method by which CD4+ T cells were purified. The material sequenced was CD4+ T cells from blood, taken before the fourth cycle of nivolumab. The clonotype originates from a human donor with classical Hodgkin lymphoma. This rearrangement joins TRBV7-9 to TRBJ1-1; 7 bases agree with TRBD1. The CDR3 coding sequence is TGTGCCAGCAGCCAGAGACAGGGGAACACTGAAGCTTTCTTT. Amino acid sequence: CASSQRQGNTEAFF.